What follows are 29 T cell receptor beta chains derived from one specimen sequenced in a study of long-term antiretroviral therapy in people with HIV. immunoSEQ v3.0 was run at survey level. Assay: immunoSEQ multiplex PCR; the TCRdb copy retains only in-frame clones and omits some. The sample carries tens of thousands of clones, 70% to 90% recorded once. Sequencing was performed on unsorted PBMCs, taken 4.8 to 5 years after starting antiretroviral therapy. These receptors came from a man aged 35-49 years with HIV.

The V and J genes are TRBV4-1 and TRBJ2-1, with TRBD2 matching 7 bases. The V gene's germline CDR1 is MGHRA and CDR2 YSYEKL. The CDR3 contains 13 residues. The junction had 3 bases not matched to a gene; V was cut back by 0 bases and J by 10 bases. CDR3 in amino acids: CASSQDLAVEQFF. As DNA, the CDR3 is TGCGCCAGCAGCCAAGACCTAGCGGTGGAGCAGTTCTTC.

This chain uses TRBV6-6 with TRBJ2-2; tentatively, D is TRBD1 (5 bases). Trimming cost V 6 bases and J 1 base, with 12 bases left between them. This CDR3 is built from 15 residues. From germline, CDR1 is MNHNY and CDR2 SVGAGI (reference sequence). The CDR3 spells CASRGVQGNTGELFF. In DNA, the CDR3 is TGTGCCAGCAGAGGGGTCCAGGGGAACACCGGGGAGCTGTTTTTT.

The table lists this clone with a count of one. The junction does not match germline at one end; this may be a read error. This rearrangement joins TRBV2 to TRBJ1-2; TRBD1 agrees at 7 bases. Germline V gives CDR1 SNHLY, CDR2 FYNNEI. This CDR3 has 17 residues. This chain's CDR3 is CASSEALPQGGNYGYIF. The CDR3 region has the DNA TGTGCCAGCAGTGAAGCGCTTCCGCAGGGGGGTAACTATGGCTACATCTTC.

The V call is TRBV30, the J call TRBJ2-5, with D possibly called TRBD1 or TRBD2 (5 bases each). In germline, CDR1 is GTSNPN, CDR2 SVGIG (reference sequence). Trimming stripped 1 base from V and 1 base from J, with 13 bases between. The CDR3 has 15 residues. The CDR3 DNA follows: TGTGCCTGGAGTGAAGGGACCATCACCCAAGAGACCCAGTACTTC. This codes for CAWSEGTITQETQYF.

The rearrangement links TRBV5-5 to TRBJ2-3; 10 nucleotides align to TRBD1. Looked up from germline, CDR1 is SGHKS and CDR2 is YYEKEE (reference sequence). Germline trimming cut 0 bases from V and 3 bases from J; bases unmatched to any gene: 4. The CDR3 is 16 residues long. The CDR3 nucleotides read TGTGCCAGCAGCTTGGGACAGGGGGCCAGAACAGATACGCAGTATTTT. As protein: CASSLGQGARTDTQYF.

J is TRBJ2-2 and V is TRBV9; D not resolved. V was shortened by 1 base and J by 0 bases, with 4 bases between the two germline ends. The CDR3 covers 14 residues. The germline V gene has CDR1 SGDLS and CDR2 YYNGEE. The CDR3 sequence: CASSVSANTGELFF. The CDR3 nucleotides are TGTGCCAGCAGCGTATCCGCGAACACCGGGGAGCTGTTTTTT.

CDR3 nucleotides: TGTGCCAGCAGCGTAGGACTAGACGGGGGCTACGAGCAGTACTTC. This codes for CASSVGLDGGYEQYF. The rearrangement uses TRBV9 and TRBJ2-7; D possibly corresponds to TRBD2 (6 bases). The germline gives CDR1 SGDLS, CDR2 YYNGEE. The CDR3 length is 15 residues. V shed 0 bases and J shed 3 bases, with 13 bases lying between them.

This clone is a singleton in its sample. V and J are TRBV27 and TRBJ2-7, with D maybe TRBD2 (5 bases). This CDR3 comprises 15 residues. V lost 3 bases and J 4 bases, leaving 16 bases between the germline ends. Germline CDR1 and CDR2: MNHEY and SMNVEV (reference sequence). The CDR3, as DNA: TGTGCCAGCAGTTTGATACCTAGCTCTTTTTACGAGCAGTACTTC. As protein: CASSLIPSSFYEQYF.

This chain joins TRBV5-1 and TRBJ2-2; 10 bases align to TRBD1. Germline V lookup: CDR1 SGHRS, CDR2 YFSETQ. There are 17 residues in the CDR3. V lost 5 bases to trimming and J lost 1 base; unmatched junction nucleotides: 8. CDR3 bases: TGCGCCAGCAGAGACCTGACAGGGGGCCTGAACACCGGGGAGCTGTTTTTT. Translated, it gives CASRDLTGGLNTGELFF.

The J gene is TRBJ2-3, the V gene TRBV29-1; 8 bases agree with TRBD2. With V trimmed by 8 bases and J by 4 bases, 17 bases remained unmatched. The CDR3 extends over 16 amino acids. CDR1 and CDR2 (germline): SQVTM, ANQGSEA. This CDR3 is CSSGGWTSSIPDTQYF. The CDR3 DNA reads TGCAGCTCCGGGGGGTGGACTAGCTCAATCCCAGATACGCAGTATTTT.

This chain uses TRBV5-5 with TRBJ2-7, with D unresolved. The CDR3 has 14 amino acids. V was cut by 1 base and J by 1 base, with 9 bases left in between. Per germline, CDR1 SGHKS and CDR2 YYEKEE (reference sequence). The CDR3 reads CASSLTASSYEQYF. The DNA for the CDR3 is TGTGCCAGCAGCTTGACAGCTAGTTCCTACGAGCAGTACTTC.

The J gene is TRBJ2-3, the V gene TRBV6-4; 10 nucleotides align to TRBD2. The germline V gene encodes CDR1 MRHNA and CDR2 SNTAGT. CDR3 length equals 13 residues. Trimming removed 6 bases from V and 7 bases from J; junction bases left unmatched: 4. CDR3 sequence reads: CASSIAGGNTQYF. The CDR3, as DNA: TGTGCCAGCAGCATAGCGGGGGGAAATACGCAGTATTTT.

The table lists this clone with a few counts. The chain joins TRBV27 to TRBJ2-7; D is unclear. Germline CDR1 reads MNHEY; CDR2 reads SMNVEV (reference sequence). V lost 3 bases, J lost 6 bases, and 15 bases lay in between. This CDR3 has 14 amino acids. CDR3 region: CASSFRSEVGEQYF. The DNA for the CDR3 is TGTGCCAGCAGTTTTCGGTCTGAGGTGGGCGAGCAGTACTTC.

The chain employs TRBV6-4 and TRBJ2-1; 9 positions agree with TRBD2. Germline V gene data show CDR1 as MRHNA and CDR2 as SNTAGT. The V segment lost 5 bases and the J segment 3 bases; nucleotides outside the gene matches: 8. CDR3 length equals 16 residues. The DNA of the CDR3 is TGTGCCAGCAGTCCCCAGGGAGCGGGGGGCTACAATGAGCAGTTCTTC. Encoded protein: CASSPQGAGGYNEQFF.

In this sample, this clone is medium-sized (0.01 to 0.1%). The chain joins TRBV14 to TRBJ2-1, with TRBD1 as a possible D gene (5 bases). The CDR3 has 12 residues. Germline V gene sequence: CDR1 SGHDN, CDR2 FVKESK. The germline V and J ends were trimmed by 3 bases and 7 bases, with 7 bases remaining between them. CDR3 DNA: TGTGCCAGCAGCCACAACAGGAATGAGCAGTTCTTC. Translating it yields CASSHNRNEQFF.

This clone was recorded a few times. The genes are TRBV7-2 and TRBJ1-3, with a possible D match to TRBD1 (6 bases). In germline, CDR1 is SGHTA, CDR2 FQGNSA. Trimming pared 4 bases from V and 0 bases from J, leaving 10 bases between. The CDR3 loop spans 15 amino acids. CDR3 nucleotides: TGTGCCAGCAGCTCGGACAGTTCCTCTGGAAACACCATATATTTT. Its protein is CASSSDSSSGNTIYF. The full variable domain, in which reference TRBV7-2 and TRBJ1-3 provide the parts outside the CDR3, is GAGVSQSPSNKVTEKGKDVELRCDPISGHTALYWYRQSLGQGLEFLIYFQGNSAPDKSGLPSDRFSAERTGGSVSTLTIQRTQQEDSAVYLCASSSDSSSGNTIYFGEGSWLTVV.

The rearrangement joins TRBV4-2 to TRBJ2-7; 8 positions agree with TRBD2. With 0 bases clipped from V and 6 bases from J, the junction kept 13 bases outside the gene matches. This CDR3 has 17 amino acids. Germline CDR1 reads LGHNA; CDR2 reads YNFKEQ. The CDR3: CASSQELTGGPLSEQYF. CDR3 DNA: TGTGCCAGCAGCCAAGAATTGACGGGAGGGCCATTAAGCGAGCAGTACTTC.

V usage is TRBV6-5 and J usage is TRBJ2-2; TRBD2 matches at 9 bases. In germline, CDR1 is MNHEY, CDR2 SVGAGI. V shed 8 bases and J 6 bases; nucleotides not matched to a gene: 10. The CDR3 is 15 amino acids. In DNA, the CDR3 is TGTGCCAGCTCCCAGCGGGGGGAAAACTCCGGGGAGCTGTTTTTT. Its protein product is CASSQRGENSGELFF.

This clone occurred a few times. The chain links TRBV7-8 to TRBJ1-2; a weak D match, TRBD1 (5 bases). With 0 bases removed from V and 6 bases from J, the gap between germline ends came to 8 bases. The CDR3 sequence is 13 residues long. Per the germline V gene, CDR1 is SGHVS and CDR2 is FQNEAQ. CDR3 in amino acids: CASSLAGGDGYTF. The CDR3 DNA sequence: TGTGCCAGCAGCTTAGCGGGAGGGGATGGCTACACCTTC.

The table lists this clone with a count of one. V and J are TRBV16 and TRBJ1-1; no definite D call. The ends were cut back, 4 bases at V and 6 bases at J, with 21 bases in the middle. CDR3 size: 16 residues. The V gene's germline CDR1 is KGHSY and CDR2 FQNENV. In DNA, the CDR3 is TGTGCCAGCAGCCTCAAAACCCCCTCCGCGGGTGCTGAAGCTTTCTTT. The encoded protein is CASSLKTPSAGAEAFF.

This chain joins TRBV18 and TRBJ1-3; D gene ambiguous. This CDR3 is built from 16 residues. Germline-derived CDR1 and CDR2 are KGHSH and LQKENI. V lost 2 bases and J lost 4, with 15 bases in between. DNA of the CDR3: TGTGCCAGCTCACCAGGTTCAGGCTTGACCGGAAACACCATATATTTT. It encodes CASSPGSGLTGNTIYF.

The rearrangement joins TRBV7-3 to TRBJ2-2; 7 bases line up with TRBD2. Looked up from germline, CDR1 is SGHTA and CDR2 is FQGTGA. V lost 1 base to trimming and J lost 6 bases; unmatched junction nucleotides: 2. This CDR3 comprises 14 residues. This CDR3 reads CASSLMGGSGELFF. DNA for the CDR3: TGTGCCAGCAGCTTAATGGGGGGGTCCGGGGAGCTGTTTTTT.

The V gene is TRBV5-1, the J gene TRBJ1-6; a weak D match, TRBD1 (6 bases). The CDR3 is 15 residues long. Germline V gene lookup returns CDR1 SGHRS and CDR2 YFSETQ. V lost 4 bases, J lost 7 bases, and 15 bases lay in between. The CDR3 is CASSLRGQGNSPLHF. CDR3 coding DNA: TGCGCCAGCAGCCTTCGGGGGCAGGGGAATTCACCCCTCCACTTT.

CDR3 sequence reads: CAWTLAGQETQYF. CDR3 DNA sequence: TGTGCCTGGACCTTAGCGGGACAAGAGACCCAGTACTTC. The chain is built from TRBV30 and TRBJ2-5; 8 nucleotides agree with TRBD2. V was clipped by 4 bases and J by 2 bases; unmatched bases: 3. This CDR3 is built from 13 residues. The germline V gene has CDR1 GTSNPN and CDR2 SVGIG (reference sequence).

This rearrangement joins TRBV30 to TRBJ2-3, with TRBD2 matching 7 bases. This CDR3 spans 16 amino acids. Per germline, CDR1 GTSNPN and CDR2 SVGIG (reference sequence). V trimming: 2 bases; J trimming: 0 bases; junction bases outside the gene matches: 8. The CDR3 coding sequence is TGTGCCTGGAGTATACGACTAGCAGCTAGCACAGATACGCAGTATTTT. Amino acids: CAWSIRLAASTDTQYF.

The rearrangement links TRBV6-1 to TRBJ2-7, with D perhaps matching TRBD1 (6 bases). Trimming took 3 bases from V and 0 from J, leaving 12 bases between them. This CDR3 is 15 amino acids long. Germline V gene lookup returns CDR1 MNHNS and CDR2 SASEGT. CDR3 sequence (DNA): TGTGCCAGCAGTGACGGGGACACCTTCTCCTACGAGCAGTACTTC. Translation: CASSDGDTFSYEQYF.

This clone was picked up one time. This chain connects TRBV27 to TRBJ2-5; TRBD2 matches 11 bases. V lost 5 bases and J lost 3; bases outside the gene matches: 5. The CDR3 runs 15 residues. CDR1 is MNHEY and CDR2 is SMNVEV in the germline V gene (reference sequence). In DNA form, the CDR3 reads TGTGCCAGCAGTCCCCGACTAGCGGGGAAAGAGACCCAGTACTTC. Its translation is CASSPRLAGKETQYF.

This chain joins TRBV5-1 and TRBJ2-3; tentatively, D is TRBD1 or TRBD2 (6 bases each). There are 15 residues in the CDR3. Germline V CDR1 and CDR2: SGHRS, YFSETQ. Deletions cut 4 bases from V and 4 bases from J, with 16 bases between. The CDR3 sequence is CASSLRGERSDTQYF. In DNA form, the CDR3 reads TGCGCCAGCAGCCTAAGGGGGGAGCGGTCAGATACGCAGTATTTT.

CDR3 nucleotides: TGCGCCAGCAGCTTGGGGGCAGTCACAGATACGCAGTATTTT. It is translated as CASSLGAVTDTQYF. The chain joins TRBV5-1 to TRBJ2-3; D is undetermined. The CDR3 is 14 amino acids. CDR1 is SGHRS, CDR2 YFSETQ, per germline. Trimming removed 0 bases at V and 2 bases at J, with 7 bases between.